Sequencing of this T cell receptor (beta chain) was carried out in a study of CD8 T cells in Susac syndrome. Random hexamers primed reverse transcription of about 0.45 to 1 ug RNA. TCRdb re-analysed the immunoSEQ multiplex PCR reads in MiXCR, keeping a single row per CDR3 protein. The sample lists approximately 150,000 distinct CDR3 sequences, just under 95% occurring once. CD8+ and CD4+ T cells were negatively isolated; TEMRA cells were FACS-enriched. The clonotype was recovered from a human donor in good health. The sample taken for sequencing was CD4+ T cells from PBMCs.

In DNA form, the CDR3 reads TGCAGCGTTGTGGGTCAGGTCAATCAGCCCCAGCATTTT. The encoded protein is CSVVGQVNQPQHF. V gene TRBV29-1 combines with J gene TRBJ1-5; D uncertain. Germline V lookup: CDR1 SQVTM, CDR2 ANQGSEA. CDR3 length: 13 amino acids. V was trimmed by 4 bases and J by 3 bases, leaving 10 bases between them.